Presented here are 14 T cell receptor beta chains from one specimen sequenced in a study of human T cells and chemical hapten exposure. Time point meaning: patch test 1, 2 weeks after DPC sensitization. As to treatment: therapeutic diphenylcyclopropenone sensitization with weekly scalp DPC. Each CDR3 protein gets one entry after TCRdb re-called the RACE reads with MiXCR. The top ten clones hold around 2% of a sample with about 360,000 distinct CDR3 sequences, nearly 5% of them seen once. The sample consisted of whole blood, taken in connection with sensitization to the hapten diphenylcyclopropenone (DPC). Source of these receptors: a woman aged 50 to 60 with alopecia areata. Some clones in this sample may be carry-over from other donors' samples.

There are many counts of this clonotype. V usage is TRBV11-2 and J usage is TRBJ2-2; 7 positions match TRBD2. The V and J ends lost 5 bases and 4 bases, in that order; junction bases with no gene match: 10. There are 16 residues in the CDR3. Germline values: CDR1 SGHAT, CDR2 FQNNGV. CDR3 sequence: CASSPRRERPTGELFF. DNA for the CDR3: TGTGCCAGCAGCCCCCGGCGGGAGAGACCCACCGGGGAGCTGTTTTTT. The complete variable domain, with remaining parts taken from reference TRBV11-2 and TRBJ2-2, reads EAGVAQSPRYKIIEKRQSVAFWCNPISGHATLYWYQQILGQGPKLLIQFQNNGVVDDSQLPKDRFSAERLKGVDSTLKIQPAKLEDSAVYLCASSPRRERPTGELFFGEGSRLTVL.

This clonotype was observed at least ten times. DNA for the CDR3: TGTGCCAGCAGGGATCCGGGACAGTATACCTCCTACGAGCAGTACTTC. The encoded protein is CASRDPGQYTSYEQYF. V usage is TRBV7-2 and J usage is TRBJ2-7; 7 positions match TRBD1. From germline, CDR1 is SGHTA and CDR2 FQGNSA. The V and J ends lost 6 bases and 0 bases, in that order; junction bases with no gene match: 11. This CDR3 has 16 amino acids. Supplemented by reference TRBV7-2 and TRBJ2-7, the full variable domain reads GAGVSQSPSNKVTEKGKDVELRCDPISGHTALYWYRQSLGQGLEFLIYFQGNSAPDKSGLPSDRFSAERTGGSVSTLTIQRTQQEDSAVYLCASRDPGQYTSYEQYFGPGTRLTVT.

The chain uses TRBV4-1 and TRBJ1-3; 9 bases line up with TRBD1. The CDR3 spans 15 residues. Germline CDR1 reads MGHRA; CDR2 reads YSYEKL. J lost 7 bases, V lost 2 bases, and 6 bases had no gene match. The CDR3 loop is CASSQLQGAYNTIYF. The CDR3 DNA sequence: TGCGCCAGCAGCCAACTACAGGGGGCTTATAACACCATATATTTT.

CDR3 sequence (DNA): TGCAGCGCCGACTGGGAGGGGCACACTGAAGCTTTCTTT. It yields the protein CSADWEGHTEAFF. The genes are TRBV29-1 and TRBJ1-1, with a weak D call TRBD1 (5 bases). V gave up 7 bases and J gave up 3 bases, with 15 bases separating them. CDR3 length: 13 residues. Germline lookup yields CDR1 SQVTM and CDR2 ANQGSEA.

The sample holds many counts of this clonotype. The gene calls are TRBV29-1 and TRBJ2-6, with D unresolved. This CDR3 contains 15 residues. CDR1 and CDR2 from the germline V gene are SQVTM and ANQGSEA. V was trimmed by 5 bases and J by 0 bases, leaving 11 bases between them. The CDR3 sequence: CSVMTPVSGANVLTF. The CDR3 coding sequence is TGCAGCGTTATGACCCCCGTCTCTGGGGCCAACGTCCTGACTTTC.

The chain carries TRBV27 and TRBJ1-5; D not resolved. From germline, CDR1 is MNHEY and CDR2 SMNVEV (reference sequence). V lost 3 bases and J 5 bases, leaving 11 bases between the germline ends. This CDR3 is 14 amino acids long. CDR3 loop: CASSLVRSHQPQHF. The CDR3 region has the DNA TGTGCCAGCAGTTTGGTGCGTTCGCATCAGCCCCAGCATTTT.

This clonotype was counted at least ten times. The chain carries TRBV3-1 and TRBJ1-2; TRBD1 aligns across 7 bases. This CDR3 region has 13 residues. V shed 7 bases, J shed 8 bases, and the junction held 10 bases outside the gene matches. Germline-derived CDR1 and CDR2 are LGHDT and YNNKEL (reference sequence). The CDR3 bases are TGTGCCAGCACCCTTGAGGGGGCAAGAGGCTACACCTTC. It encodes CASTLEGARGYTF. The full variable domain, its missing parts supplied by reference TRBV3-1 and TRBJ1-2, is DTAVSQTPKYLVTQMGNDKSIKCEQNLGHDTMYWYKQDSKKFLKIMFSYNNKELIINETVPNRFSPKSPDKAHLNLHINSLELGDSAVYFCASTLEGARGYTFGSGTRLTVV.

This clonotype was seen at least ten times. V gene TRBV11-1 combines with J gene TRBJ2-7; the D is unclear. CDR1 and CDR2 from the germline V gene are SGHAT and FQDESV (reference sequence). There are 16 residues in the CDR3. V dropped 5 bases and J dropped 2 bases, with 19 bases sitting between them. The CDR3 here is CASSPNRPRPAYEQYF. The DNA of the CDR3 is TGTGCCAGCAGCCCTAACCGACCTAGACCAGCCTACGAGCAGTACTTC. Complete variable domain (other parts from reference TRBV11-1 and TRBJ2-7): EAEVAQSPRYKITEKSQAVAFWCDPISGHATLYWYRQILGQGPELLVQFQDESVVDDSQLPKDRFSAERLKGVDSTLKIQPAELGDSAMYLCASSPNRPRPAYEQYFGPGTRLTVT.

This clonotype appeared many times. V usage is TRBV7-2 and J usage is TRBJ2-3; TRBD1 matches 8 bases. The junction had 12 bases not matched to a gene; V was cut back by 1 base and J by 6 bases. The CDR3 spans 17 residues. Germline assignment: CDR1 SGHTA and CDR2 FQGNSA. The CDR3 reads CASSLGWRTGILDTQYF. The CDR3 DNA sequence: TGTGCCAGCAGCTTAGGTTGGCGGACAGGGATTCTCGATACGCAGTATTTT.

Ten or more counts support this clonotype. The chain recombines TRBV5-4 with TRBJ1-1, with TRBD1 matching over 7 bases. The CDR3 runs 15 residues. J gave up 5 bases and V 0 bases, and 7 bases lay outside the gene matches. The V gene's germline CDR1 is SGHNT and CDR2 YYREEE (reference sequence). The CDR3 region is CASSLAYRGKTEAFF. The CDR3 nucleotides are TGTGCCAGCAGCTTGGCCTACAGGGGAAAGACTGAAGCTTTCTTT.

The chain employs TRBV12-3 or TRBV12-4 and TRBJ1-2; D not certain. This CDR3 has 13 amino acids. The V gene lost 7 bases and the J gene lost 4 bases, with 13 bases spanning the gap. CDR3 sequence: CASTLYPVYGYTF. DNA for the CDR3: TGTGCCAGCACCTTATACCCGGTCTATGGCTACACCTTC.

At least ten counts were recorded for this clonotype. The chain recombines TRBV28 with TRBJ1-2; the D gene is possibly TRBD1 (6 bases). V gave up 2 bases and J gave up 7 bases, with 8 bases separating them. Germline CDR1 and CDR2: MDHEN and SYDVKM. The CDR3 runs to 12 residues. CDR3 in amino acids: CASSLGQIGYTF. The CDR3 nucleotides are TGTGCCAGCAGTTTAGGACAGATTGGCTACACCTTC.

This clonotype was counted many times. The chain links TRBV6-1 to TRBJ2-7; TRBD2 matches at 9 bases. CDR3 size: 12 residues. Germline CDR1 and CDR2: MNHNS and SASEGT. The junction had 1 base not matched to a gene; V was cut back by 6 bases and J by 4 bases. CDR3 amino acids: CASRLAGYEQYF. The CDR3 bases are TGTGCCAGCAGGCTAGCGGGGTACGAGCAGTACTTC.

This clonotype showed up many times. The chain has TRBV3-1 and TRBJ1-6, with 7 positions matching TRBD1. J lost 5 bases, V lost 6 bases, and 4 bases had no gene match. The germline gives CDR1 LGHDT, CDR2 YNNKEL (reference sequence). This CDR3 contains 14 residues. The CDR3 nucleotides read TGTGCCAGCAGAGATGGACAGGATAATTCACCCCTCCACTTT. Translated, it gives CASRDGQDNSPLHF.